This is a list of T cell receptor beta chains from one sample in a study of cytomegalovirus exposure and HLA in healthy donors. Assay: immunoSEQ multiplex PCR; the TCRdb copy retains only in-frame clones and omits some. The sample includes 95,000 to 150,000 clones, about 81% of them seen just once. The sequenced material came from PBMCs. Receptor source: a woman in her 30s in good health and CMV-seronegative. Both conserved end residues are part of each CDR3. Fields, in order: J gene, D gene, clone size, V gene, CDR3 DNA, CDR3 protein. A D gene is named only where the DNA matches it firmly. Part of the rows lack a size; the others show once, few, many or a class for expanded clones.

TRBJ2-1	NA	NA	TRBV5-1	TGCGCCAGCAGCTTGGGGGCAGGGGTGGTACTGAATGAGCAGTTCTTC	CASSLGAGVVLNEQFF
TRBJ2-1	TRBD2	once	TRBV6-5	TGTGCCAGCAGGCCTTCTAGCGGGAGGAATGAGCAGTTCTTC	CASRPSSGRNEQFF
TRBJ2-7	NA	NA	TRBV6-6	TGTGCCAGCAGTTCGGGGACATATGACGAGCAGTACTTC	CASSSGTYDEQYF
TRBJ1-5	NA	NA	TRBV15	TGTGCCACCAGCAGAGATTTCACGGTTGGTCATCAGCCCCAGCATTTT	CATSRDFTVGHQPQHF
TRBJ2-1	NA	NA	TRBV5-1	TGCGCCAGCAGCTTGGGGTCTAGCCGAACCTACAATGAGCAGTTCTTC	CASSLGSSRTYNEQFF
TRBJ1-5	NA	NA	TRBV9	TGTGCCAGCAGCGGCGGGACCTACAATCAGCCCCAGCATTTT	CASSGGTYNQPQHF
TRBJ2-5	TRBD2	NA	TRBV9	TGTGCCAGCAGCCCTCGGGGGAGCGGGAGGGTTCAAGAGACCCAGTACTTC	CASSPRGSGRVQETQYF
TRBJ2-7	TRBD2	NA	TRBV19	TGTGCCAGTAGTCCCCCCGGGAGGGACTCCTACGAGCAGTACTTC	CASSPPGRDSYEQYF
TRBJ2-5	TRBD1	NA	TRBV5-1	TGCGCCAGCAGCTTGGGACAGGGAGAGACCCAGTACTTC	CASSLGQGETQYF
TRBJ2-3	TRBD2	NA	TRBV9	TGTGCCAGCAGCCCACGACTAGCGGGAGTGCGGGTAGATACGCAGTATTTT	CASSPRLAGVRVDTQYF
TRBJ1-1	TRBD1	NA	TRBV28	TGTGCCAGCAGCCCCAGGACAGGGTACACTGAAGCTTTCTTT	CASSPRTGYTEAFF
TRBJ2-1	NA	NA	TRBV11-2	TGTGCCAGCAGCTTAGTAGCAGGGGCTTCCTACAATGAGCAGTTCTTC	CASSLVAGASYNEQFF
TRBJ1-2	NA	NA	TRBV2	TGTGCCAGCAGTGAAGCGCTTCAAGCGGGTGGCTACACCTTC	CASSEALQAGGYTF
TRBJ2-5	TRBD1	few	TRBV2	TGTGCCAGCCACGCCAGGACAGGGGAAGAGACCCAGTACTTC	CASHARTGEETQYF
TRBJ2-7	TRBD2	NA	TRBV6-1	TGTGCCAGCAGTGAAGGAAGCGGGAGTTACCGTTACGAGCAGTACTTC	CASSEGSGSYRYEQYF
TRBJ2-5	NA	NA	TRBV9	TGTGCCAGCAGCGCGGGAGCAGAAGAGGCCCAGTACTTC	CASSAGAEEAQYF
TRBJ1-6	NA	few	TRBV2	TGTGCCAGCAGTGCAGGTGAAAATTCACCCCTCCACTTT	CASSAGENSPLHF
TRBJ2-1	TRBD1	once	TRBV5-1	TGCGCCAGCAGCGCGGGACAGGGCTCCTACAATGAGCAGTTCTTC	CASSAGQGSYNEQFF
TRBJ1-2	NA	NA	TRBV5-6	TGTGCCAGCAGACCCACCTCAGAAACGGGCTACACCTTC	CASRPTSETGYTF
TRBJ1-2	NA	NA	TRBV7-9	TGTGCCAGCGGGACTTCGGATGGCTACACCTTC	CASGTSDGYTF
TRBJ2-2	NA	NA	TRBV5-5	TGTGCCAGCAGCCCGAGGACTTCCACAAACACCGGGGAGCTGTTTTTT	CASSPRTSTNTGELFF
TRBJ1-3	NA	NA	TRBV27	TGTGCCAGCAGCCGATTCGCCGGGGGGGCGAGTGGAAACACCATATATTTT	CASSRFAGGASGNTIYF
TRBJ2-1	NA	NA	TRBV9	TGTGCCAGCAGCCCCTGGGGGCGGGAGAGTATGGATGAGCAGTTCTTC	CASSPWGRESMDEQFF
TRBJ1-1	NA	NA	TRBV7-3	TGTGCCAGCAGCTTAATGCCAGGGGAAGTGAACACTGAAGCTTTCTTT	CASSLMPGEVNTEAFF
TRBJ2-5	NA	NA	TRBV11-2	TGTGCCAGCAGTGTCCCGGGGTACCAAGAGACCCAGTACTTC	CASSVPGYQETQYF
TRBJ1-1	NA	few	TRBV25-1	TGTGCCAGCGGTACAGGGCGGTTCGCTGAAGCTTTCTTT	CASGTGRFAEAFF
TRBJ2-1	NA	few	TRBV5-1	TGCGCCAGCAGCTTGGAGAGGGACTACAATGAGCAGTTCTTC	CASSLERDYNEQFF
TRBJ2-7	TRBD1	NA	TRBV6-1	TGTGCCAGCAGTACCTTGACAGGGCCCTACGAGCAGTACTTC	CASSTLTGPYEQYF
TRBJ1-1	NA	once	TRBV19	TGTGCCAGTAGTACGGTCTCCACGAACACTGAAGCTTTCTTT	CASSTVSTNTEAFF
TRBJ2-1	TRBD2	NA	TRBV27	TGTGCCAGCGCCCCCCCTCGGGGGGGGAGGTCCAATGAGCAGTTCTTC	CASAPPRGGRSNEQFF
TRBJ2-5	TRBD1	NA	TRBV7-6	TGTGCCAGCAGCTTAGGGGGACAGGGGTTAGGGGAGACCCAGTACTTC	CASSLGGQGLGETQYF
TRBJ1-4	NA	few	TRBV6-4	TGTGCCAGCAGTGGACCCCAGACGGGGAGGGGAATAAAACTGTTTTTT	CASSGPQTGRGIKLFF
TRBJ2-1	TRBD2	NA	TRBV10-3	TGTGCCATCAGTGATGGGCTAGCGGGAGAATACAATGAGCAGTTCTTC	CAISDGLAGEYNEQFF
TRBJ2-1	NA	few	TRBV18	TGTGCCAGCTCACCACCATCTCGGGGGAGCACCTACAATGAGCAGTTCTTC	CASSPPSRGSTYNEQFF
TRBJ2-7	TRBD1	NA	TRBV11-3	TGTGCCAGCAGCTCGGGGCAGGGGGCCAACCACGAGCAGTACTTC	CASSSGQGANHEQYF
TRBJ1-1	NA	NA	TRBV21-1	TGTGCCAGGGACAGGGCGGGGGACACTGAAGCTTTCTTT	CARDRAGDTEAFF
TRBJ2-7	TRBD1	NA	TRBV18	TGTGCCAGCTCACCCAGGGTGCCAGGGGGCGAGGACGAGCAGTACTTC	CASSPRVPGGEDEQYF
TRBJ2-2	NA	NA	TRBV7-3	TGTGCCAGCAGCCGAGACAGGGGAGGGACCGGGGAGCTGTTTTTT	CASSRDRGGTGELFF
TRBJ2-3	TRBD2	NA	TRBV5-6	TGTGCCAGCAGCTCGGGAGGGGGACGGGGAGTGACAGATACGCAGTATTTT	CASSSGGGRGVTDTQYF
TRBJ2-4	TRBD2	once	TRBV30	TGTGCCGTTATACTAGCGGGTGAAATAGCCAAAAACATTCAGTACTTC	CAVILAGEIAKNIQYF
TRBJ2-2	NA	NA	TRBV7-9	TGTGCCAGCAGCCTCAACACCGGGGAGCTGTTTTTT	CASSLNTGELFF
TRBJ1-2	TRBD1	once	TRBV6-5	TGTGCCAGCAGTAACCCCAGGGGGCGAGACTATGGCTACACCTTC	CASSNPRGRDYGYTF
TRBJ1-4	TRBD1	few	TRBV28	TGTGCCAGCAGCTCACCGGGACAGGATAATGAAAAACTGTTTTTT	CASSSPGQDNEKLFF
TRBJ2-3	NA	NA	TRBV2	TGTGCCAGCACGAGCCTCACCACCACAGATACGCAGTATTTT	CASTSLTTTDTQYF
TRBJ2-7	TRBD2	few	TRBV5-1	TGCGCCAGCAGCTCCCTTTCTAGCGGGAAAGGGTCCTACGAGCAGTACTTC	CASSSLSSGKGSYEQYF
TRBJ1-2	NA	NA	TRBV20-1	TGCAGTGCTAATGGCGGGTATGGCTACACCTTC	CSANGGYGYTF
TRBJ2-7	TRBD1	NA	TRBV4-1	TGCGCCAGCAGCCAATCCGGGACAGGGTTAAGGGAGCAGTACTTC	CASSQSGTGLREQYF